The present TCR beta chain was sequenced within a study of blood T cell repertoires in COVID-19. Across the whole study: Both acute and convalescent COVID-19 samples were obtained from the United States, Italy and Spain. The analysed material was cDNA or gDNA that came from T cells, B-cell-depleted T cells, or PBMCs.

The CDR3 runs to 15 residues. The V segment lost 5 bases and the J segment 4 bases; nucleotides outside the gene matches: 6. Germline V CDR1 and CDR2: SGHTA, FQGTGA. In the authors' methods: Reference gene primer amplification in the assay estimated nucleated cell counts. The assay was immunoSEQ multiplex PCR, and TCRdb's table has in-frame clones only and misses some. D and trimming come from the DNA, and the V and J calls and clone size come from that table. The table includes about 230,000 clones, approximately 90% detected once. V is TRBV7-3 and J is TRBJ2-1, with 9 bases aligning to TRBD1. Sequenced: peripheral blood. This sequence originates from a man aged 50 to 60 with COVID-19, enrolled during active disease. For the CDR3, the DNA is TGTGCCAGCAGCGCCTCGGGACAGGGATACAATGAGCAGTTCTTC. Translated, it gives CASSASGQGYNEQFF.